What follows is one T cell receptor beta chain and its context. The CDR3 runs to 14 residues. V shed 4 bases, J shed 3 bases, and the junction held 6 bases outside the gene matches. Germline lookup yields CDR1 SGHTS and CDR2 YDEGEE. In terms of origin and age, donors were healthy Caucasian individuals from Russia aged about 6 to 90. For every donor, a draw yielded ten milliliters of peripheral blood. The source of the sample is a study of blood T cells in healthy people across ages. With a J-beta primer mix and a sample-barcoded 5' primer, a second PCR ran about 7 to 12 cycles. TCRdb called the 5' RACE reads again in MiXCR, with one record for every CDR3 protein. The profile shows over 600,000 distinct CDR3 sequences, 45% to 70% of them singletons.

The chain recombines TRBV5-8 with TRBJ1-1, with 7 positions matching TRBD1. This receptor was identified in a man aged 35 to 55 in good health. Sequencing used blood. Written as DNA, the CDR3 is TGTGCCAGCAGCAAGGGACAGCCTGACACTGAAGCTTTCTTT. This gives the protein CASSKGQPDTEAFF. The full variable domain, its missing parts supplied by reference TRBV5-8 and TRBJ1-1, is EAGVTQSPTHLIKTRGQQATLRCSPISGHTSVYWYQQALGLGLQFLLWYDEGEERNRGNFPPRFSGRQFPNYSSELNVNALELEDSALYLCASSKGQPDTEAFFGQGTRLTVV.